This TCR beta chain was sequenced in a study of blood T cell repertoires in COVID-19. With 5 bases clipped from V and 0 bases from J, the junction kept 5 bases outside the gene matches. The CDR3 consists of 15 residues. Germline V lookup: CDR1 MNHEY, CDR2 SMNVEV (reference sequence). Some clones are missing from TCRdb's copy, which holds only in-frame ones; the method was immunoSEQ multiplex PCR. The sample holds roughly 250,000 clones, more than 75% seen once. This chain uses TRBV27 with TRBJ2-7; TRBD1 agrees at 9 bases. This clonotype originated in a woman aged 45-60 years with acute or convalescent COVID-19. The sequenced sample was peripheral blood. This chain's CDR3 is CASSLRDRVSYEQYF. The CDR3 bases are TGTGCCAGCAGTCTCCGGGACAGGGTCTCCTACGAGCAGTACTTC.